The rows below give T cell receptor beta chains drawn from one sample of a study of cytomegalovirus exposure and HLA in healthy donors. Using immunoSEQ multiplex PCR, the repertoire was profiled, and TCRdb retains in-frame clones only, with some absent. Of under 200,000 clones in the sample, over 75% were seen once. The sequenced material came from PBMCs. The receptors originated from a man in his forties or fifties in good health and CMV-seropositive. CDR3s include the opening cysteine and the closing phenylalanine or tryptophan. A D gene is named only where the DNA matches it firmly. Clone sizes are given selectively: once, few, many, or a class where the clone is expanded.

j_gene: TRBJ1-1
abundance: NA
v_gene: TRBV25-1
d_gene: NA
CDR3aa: CASSDDSVYEAFF
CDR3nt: TGTGCCAGCAGTGACGACAGCGTATATGAAGCTTTCTTT

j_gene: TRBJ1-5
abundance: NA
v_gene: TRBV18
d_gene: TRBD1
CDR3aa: CASSLRQGGSNQPQHF
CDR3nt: TGTGCCAGCTCACTACGACAGGGTGGAAGCAATCAGCCCCAGCATTTT

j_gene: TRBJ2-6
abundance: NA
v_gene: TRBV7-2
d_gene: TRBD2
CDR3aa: CASSLAGKRGISGANVLTF
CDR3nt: TGTGCCAGCAGCTTAGCGGGGAAGCGGGGGATCTCTGGGGCCAACGTCCTGACTTTC

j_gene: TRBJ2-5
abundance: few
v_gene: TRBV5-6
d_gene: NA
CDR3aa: CASRHRYQETQYF
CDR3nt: TGTGCCAGCAGACACAGGTACCAAGAGACCCAGTACTTC

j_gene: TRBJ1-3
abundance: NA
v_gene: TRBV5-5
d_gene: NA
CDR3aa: CASSLRGTGSSSGNTIYF
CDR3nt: TGTGCCAGCAGCTTGAGAGGAACAGGTTCAAGCTCTGGAAACACCATATATTTT

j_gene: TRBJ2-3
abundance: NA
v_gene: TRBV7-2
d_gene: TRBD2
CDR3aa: CASSRLAGGSSHTDTQYF
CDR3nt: TGTGCCAGCAGCCGACTAGCGGGGGGTTCTTCACACACAGATACGCAGTATTTT

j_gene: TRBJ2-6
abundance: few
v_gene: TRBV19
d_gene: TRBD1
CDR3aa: CASSAMDRGWGANVLTF
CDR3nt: TGTGCCAGTAGTGCTATGGACAGGGGCTGGGGGGCCAACGTCCTGACTTTC

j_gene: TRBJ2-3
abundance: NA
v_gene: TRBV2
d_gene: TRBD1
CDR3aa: CASSEGTGPTDTQYF
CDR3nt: TGTGCCAGCAGTGAGGGGACAGGGCCCACAGATACGCAGTATTTT

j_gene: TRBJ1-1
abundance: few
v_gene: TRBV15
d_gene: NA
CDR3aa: CATSRETGVTEAFF
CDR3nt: TGTGCCACCAGCAGGGAGACAGGTGTCACTGAAGCTTTCTTT

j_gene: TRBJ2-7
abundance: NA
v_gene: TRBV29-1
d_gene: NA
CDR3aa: CSVRDGVYEQYF
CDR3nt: TGCAGCGTCCGCGACGGGGTCTACGAGCAGTACTTC

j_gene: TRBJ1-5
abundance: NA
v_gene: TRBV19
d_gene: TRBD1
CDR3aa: CASSTWTGAVQPQHF
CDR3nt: TGTGCCAGTAGCACGTGGACAGGGGCTGTACAGCCCCAGCATTTT

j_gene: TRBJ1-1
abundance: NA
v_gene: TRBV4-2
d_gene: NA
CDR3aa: CASSQEVSGTEAFF
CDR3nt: TGTGCCAGCAGCCAAGAGGTGAGCGGCACTGAAGCTTTCTTT

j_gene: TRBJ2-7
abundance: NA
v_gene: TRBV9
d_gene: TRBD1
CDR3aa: CASSAGATGITYEQYF
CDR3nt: TGTGCCAGCAGCGCCGGCGCGACAGGGATCACCTACGAGCAGTACTTC

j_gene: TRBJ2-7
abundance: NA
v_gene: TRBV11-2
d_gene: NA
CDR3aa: CASSLTGVGNYEQYF
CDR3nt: TGTGCCAGCAGCTTAACGGGGGTCGGCAACTACGAGCAGTACTTC

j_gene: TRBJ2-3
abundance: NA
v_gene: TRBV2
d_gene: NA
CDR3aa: CASSSSTDTQYF
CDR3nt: TGTGCCAGCAGCTCTAGCACAGATACGCAGTATTTT

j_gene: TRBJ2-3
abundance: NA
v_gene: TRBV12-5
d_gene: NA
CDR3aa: CASGSSGRTDTQYF
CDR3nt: TGTGCTAGTGGATCAAGCGGCCGCACAGATACGCAGTATTTT

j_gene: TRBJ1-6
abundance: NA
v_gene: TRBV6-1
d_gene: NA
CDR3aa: CASSEEAGFYNSPLHF
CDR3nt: TGTGCCAGCAGTGAAGAGGCAGGGTTTTATAATTCACCCCTCCACTTT

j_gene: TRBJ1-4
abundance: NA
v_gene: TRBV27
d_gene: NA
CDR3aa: CASSLWQGNEKLFF
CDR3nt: TGTGCCAGCAGTTTGTGGCAGGGTAATGAAAAACTGTTTTTT

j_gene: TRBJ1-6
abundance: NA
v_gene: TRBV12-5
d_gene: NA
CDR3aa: CASGLLQRLGSPLHF
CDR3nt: TGTGCTAGTGGCCTCTTACAGAGATTAGGTTCACCCCTCCACTTT

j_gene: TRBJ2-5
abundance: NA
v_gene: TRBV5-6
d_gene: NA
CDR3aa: CASSSPGQETQYF
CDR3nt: TGTGCCAGCAGCTCCCCAGGGCAAGAGACCCAGTACTTC

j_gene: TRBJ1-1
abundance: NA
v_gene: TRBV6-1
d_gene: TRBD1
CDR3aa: CASSPDRVKAFF
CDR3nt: TGTGCCAGCTCCCCGGACAGGGTCAAAGCTTTCTTT

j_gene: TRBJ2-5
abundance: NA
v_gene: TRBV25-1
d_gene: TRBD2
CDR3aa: CASSEGTSGQETQYF
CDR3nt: TGTGCCAGCAGTGAAGGGACTAGCGGGCAAGAGACCCAGTACTTC

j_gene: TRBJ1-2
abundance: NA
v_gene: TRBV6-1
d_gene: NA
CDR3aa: CASRETGNYGYTF
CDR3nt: TGTGCCAGCAGGGAAACAGGGAACTATGGCTACACCTTC

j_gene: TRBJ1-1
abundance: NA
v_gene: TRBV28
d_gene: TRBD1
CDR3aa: CAGGDRGRTEAFF
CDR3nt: TGTGCCGGGGGGGACAGGGGTAGGACTGAAGCTTTCTTT

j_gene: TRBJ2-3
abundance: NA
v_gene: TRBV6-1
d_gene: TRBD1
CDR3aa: CASSLRTGQDTQYF
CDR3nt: TGTGCCAGCAGTCTCCGGACAGGGCAGGATACGCAGTATTTT

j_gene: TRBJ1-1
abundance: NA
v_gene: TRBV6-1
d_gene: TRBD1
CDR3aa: CASSQTGTKSEAFF
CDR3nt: TGTGCCAGCAGTCAGACAGGGACCAAGTCTGAAGCTTTCTTT

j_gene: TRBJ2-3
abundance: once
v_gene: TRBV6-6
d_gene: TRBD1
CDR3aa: CASSLGQGSQYF
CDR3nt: TGTGCCAGCAGTCTTGGACAGGGATCGCAGTATTTT

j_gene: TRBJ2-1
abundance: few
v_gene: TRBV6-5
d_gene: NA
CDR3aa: CASSYLGSSYNEQFF
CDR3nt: TGTGCCAGCAGTTACCTCGGGAGCTCCTACAATGAGCAGTTCTTC

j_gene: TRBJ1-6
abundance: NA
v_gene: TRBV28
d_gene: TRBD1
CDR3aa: CASRPTGWNNSPLHF
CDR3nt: TGTGCCAGCAGACCGACAGGGTGGAATAATTCACCCCTCCACTTT

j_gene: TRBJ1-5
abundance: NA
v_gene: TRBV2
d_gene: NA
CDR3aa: CASSEFSGKGQPQHF
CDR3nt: TGTGCCAGCAGTGAATTTTCAGGGAAAGGACAGCCCCAGCATTTT

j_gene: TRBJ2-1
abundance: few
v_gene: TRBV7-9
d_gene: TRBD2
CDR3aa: CASSFHLLRGALYNEQFF
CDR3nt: TGTGCCAGCAGCTTCCATCTTCTGCGGGGGGCGCTTTACAATGAGCAGTTCTTC

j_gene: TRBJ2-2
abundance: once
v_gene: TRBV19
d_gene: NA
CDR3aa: CASSIAPRSGELFF
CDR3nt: TGTGCCAGTAGTATAGCTCCGCGGTCCGGGGAGCTGTTTTTT

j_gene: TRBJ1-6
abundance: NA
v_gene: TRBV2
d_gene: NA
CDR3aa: CASSGGTDNSPLHF
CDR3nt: TGTGCCAGCAGTGGCGGGACGGATAATTCACCCCTCCACTTT

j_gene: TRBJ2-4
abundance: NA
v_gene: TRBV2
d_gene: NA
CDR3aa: CASTQRVNIQYF
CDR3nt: TGTGCCAGCACCCAACGGGTAAACATTCAGTACTTC

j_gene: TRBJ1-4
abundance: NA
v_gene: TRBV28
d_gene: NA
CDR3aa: CASSRGIRNEKLFF
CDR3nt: TGTGCCAGCAGTCGCGGGATTCGTAATGAAAAACTGTTTTTT

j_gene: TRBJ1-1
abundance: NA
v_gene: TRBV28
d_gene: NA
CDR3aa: CASSLGGAIEAEAFF
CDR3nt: TGTGCCAGCAGTTTAGGGGGGGCGATTGAGGCTGAAGCTTTCTTT

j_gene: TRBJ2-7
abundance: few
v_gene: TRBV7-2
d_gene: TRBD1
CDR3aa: CASNKDRGLREQYF
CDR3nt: TGTGCCAGCAACAAGGACAGGGGGCTTCGCGAGCAGTACTTC

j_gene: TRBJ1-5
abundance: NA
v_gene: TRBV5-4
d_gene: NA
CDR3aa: CASSLGGQRVNQPQHF
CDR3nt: TGTGCCAGCAGCTTGGGGGGGCAAAGGGTCAATCAGCCCCAGCATTTT

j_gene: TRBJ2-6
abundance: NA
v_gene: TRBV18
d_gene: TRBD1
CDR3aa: CASSPGRQGIGANVLTF
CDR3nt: TGTGCCAGCTCACCCGGGCGACAGGGGATAGGGGCCAACGTCCTGACTTTC

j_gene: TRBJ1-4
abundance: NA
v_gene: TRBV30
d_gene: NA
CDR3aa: CAWSGSGKKLFF
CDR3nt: TGTGCCTGGAGTGGGTCCGGGAAGAAACTGTTTTTT

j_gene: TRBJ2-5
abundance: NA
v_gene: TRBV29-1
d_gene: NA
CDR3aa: CSVEGATAGETQYF
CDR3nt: TGCAGCGTTGAAGGGGCAACCGCGGGGGAGACCCAGTACTTC

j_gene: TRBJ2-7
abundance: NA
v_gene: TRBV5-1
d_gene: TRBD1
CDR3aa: CASSATGSSLEQYF
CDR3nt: TGCGCCAGCAGCGCGACAGGGAGCTCCTTGGAGCAGTACTTC

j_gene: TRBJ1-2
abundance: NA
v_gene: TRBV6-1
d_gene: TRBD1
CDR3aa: CASSWTGMVNYGYTF
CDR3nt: TGTGCCAGCAGTTGGACAGGGATGGTAAACTATGGCTACACCTTC

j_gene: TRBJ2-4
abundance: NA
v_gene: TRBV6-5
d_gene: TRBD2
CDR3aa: CASSSWGGAKNIQYF
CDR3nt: TGTGCCAGCAGCTCCTGGGGGGGTGCCAAAAACATTCAGTACTTC

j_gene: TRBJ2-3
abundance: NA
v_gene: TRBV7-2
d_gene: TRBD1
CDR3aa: CASSLGTGVRTDTQYF
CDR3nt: TGTGCCAGCAGCTTAGGGACAGGGGTCCGCACAGATACGCAGTATTTT

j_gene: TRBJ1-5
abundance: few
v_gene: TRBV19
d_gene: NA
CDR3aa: CASRATGLNQPQHF
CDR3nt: TGTGCCAGTAGGGCTACGGGTTTGAATCAGCCCCAGCATTTT

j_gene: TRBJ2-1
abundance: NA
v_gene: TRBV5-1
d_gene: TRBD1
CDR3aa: CASSPGTGRDNEQFF
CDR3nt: TGCGCCAGCAGCCCAGGGACAGGTCGCGACAATGAGCAGTTCTTC

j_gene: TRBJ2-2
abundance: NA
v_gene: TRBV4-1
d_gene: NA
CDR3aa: CASSQPMEGPGELFF
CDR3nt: TGCGCCAGCAGCCAACCAATGGAGGGGCCCGGGGAGCTGTTTTTT

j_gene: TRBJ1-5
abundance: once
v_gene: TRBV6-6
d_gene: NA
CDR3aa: CASSRDFSQPQHF
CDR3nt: TGTGCCAGCAGCCGGGACTTTTCTCAGCCCCAGCATTTT

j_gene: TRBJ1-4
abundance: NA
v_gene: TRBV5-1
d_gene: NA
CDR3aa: CASSLSQLEKLFF
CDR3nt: TGCGCCAGCAGCTTATCACAGTTAGAAAAACTGTTTTTT

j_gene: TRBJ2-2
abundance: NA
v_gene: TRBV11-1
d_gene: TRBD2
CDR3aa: CASSPGLAETGELFF
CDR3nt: TGTGCCAGCAGCCCTGGACTAGCGGAGACCGGGGAGCTGTTTTTT